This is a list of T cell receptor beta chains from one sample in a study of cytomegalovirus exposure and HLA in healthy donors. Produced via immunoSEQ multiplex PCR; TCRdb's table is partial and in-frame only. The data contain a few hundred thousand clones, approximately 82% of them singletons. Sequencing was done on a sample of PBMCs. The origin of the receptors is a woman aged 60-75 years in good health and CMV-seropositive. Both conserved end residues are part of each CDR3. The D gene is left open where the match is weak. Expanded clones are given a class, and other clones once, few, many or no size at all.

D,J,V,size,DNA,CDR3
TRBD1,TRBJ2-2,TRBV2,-,TGTGCCAGCAGTCCGCCCGGGACAGCTACCGGGGAGCTGTTTTTT,CASSPPGTATGELFF
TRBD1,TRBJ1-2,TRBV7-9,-,TGTGCCAGCAGCTTAGGGACAGGGGGTGGCTACACCTTC,CASSLGTGGGYTF
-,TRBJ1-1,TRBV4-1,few,TGCGCCAGCAGCCAAGGGGAGGGATGGAACACTGAAGCTTTCTTT,CASSQGEGWNTEAFF
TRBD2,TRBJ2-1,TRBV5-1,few,TGCGCCAGCAGCTTGGTTAGCGGGCCTGGCGATGAGCAGTTCTTC,CASSLVSGPGDEQFF
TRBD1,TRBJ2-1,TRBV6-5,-,TGTGCCAGCAGCTACGGACAGGGGTTCTACAATGAGCAGTTCTTC,CASSYGQGFYNEQFF
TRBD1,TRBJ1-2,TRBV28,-,TGTGCCAGCAGTCGGGGACAGGGGGCGCGTAGCTACACCTTC,CASSRGQGARSYTF
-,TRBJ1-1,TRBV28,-,TGTGCCAGCAGTTCCAGTATGGACACTGAAGCTTTCTTT,CASSSSMDTEAFF
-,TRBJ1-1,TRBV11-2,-,TGTGCCAGCCGACGAACACAACAGAGCAACACTGAAGCTTTCTTT,CASRRTQQSNTEAFF
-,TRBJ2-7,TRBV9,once,TGTGCCAGCAGTAGGGGCACCCACGAGCAGTACTTC,CASSRGTHEQYF
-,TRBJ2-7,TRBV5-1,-,TGCGCCAGCAGCTTGGGGGGCAGGTCCTACGAGCAGTACTTC,CASSLGGRSYEQYF
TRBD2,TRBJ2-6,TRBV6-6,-,TGTGCCAGCAGTACCGGGGGGGGTGCCAACGTCCTGACTTTC,CASSTGGGANVLTF
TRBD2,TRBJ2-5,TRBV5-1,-,TGCGCCAGCAGCTTTCTACCCGGTAGCGGGAGGGCCGGGAAGACCCAGTACTTC,CASSFLPGSGRAGKTQYF
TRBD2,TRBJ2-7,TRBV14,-,TGTGCCAGCAGCCAAGCGAGCGGGAGGGTCCACGAGCAGTACTTC,CASSQASGRVHEQYF
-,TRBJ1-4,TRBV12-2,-,TGTGCAAGTCGCCATCGGACAGGGGGTGAAAAACTGTTTTTT,CASRHRTGGEKLFF
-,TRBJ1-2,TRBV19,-,TGTGCCAGTCAGGAGGCCGCGTCGCAGCGAGGCGGGAGCTACACCTTC,CASQEAASQRGGSYTF
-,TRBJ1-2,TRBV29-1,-,TGCAGCGCCCGGGGAACTGGCTACACCTTC,CSARGTGYTF
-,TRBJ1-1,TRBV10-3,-,TGTGCCATCGGAGTCGATGGTGACACTGAAGCTTTCTTT,CAIGVDGDTEAFF
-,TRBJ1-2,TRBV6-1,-,TGTGCCAGCAGCTTTACAGGGAAGGACAGCTACACCTTC,CASSFTGKDSYTF
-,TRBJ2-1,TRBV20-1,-,TGCAGTGCTTACAGCGGGAATGAGCAGTTCTTC,CSAYSGNEQFF
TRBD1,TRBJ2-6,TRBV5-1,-,TGCGCCAGCAGCTTGGCCGTTAAACAGGGGGCACTCGGAGGTGGGGCCAACGTCCTGACTTTC,CASSLAVKQGALGGGANVLTF
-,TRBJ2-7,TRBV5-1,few,TGCGCCAGCAGCTTACAGGGTGAGGCCGAGCAGTACTTC,CASSLQGEAEQYF
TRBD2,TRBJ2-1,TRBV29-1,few,TGCAGCTCCGTAGGGAGTAGCGGGGTCTACAATGAGCAGTTCTTC,CSSVGSSGVYNEQFF
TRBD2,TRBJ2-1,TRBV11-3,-,TGTGCCAGCAGCCCAGGGGCTAGCGGGAGGGCTAATGAGCAGTTCTTC,CASSPGASGRANEQFF
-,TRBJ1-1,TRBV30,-,TGTGCCTGGAATCTAGGGGGCACTGAAGCTTTCTTT,CAWNLGGTEAFF
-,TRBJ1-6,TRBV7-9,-,TGTGCCAGCGGGACTCGTTATAATTCACCCCTCCACTTT,CASGTRYNSPLHF
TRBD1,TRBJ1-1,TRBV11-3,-,TGTGCCAGCAGCCCGGGACAGGGGGCGCGGGCTTTCTTT,CASSPGQGARAFF